Listed below are T cell receptor beta chains from one sample, sequenced in a study of T cells in Graves' hyperthyroidism and ophthalmopathy. TCRdb called the multiplex PCR reads again in MiXCR, with one record for every CDR3 protein. This table has approximately 380,000 distinct CDR3 sequences, roughly 20% appearing once. What was sequenced was blood. The source is a man between 18 and 29 years old with Graves' ophthalmopathy. CDR3s include the opening cysteine and the closing phenylalanine or tryptophan. A D gene is named only where the DNA matches it firmly. Size is stated for part of the rows, as once, few or many counts, or as a class when the clone is expanded.

j_call | d_call | clone_size | v_call | cdr3_aa | cdr3_nt
TRBJ2-2 | TRBD1 | many | TRBV12-3/TRBV12-4 | CASSFTTGGFWTGELFF | TGTGCCAGCAGTTTTACAACAGGGGGCTTCTGGACCGGGGAGCTGTTTTTT
TRBJ1-1 | NA | few | TRBV10-3 | CAIKLGTAGLDTEAFF | TGTGCCATCAAGCTCGGAACAGCCGGATTAGACACTGAAGCTTTCTTT
TRBJ1-4 | NA | few | TRBV25-1 | CASSEFRGVNEKLFF | TGTGCCAGCAGTGAATTTAGAGGTGTTAATGAAAAACTGTTTTTT
TRBJ2-7 | NA | many | TRBV6-5 | CASSYWDAFGEQYF | TGTGCCAGCAGTTACTGGGATGCTTTTGGGGAGCAGTACTTC
TRBJ2-7 | TRBD1 | NA | TRBV10-3 | CAISGIGQVEQYF | TGTGCCATCAGTGGTATCGGACAGGTCGAGCAGTACTTC
TRBJ2-1 | NA | many | TRBV7-9 | CASNELGVIDEQFF | TGTGCCAGCAACGAACTAGGAGTCATTGATGAGCAGTTCTTC
TRBJ2-3 | TRBD1 | few | TRBV7-3 | CASSVGTGVASDTQYF | TGTGCCAGCAGCGTAGGGACAGGGGTCGCATCAGATACGCAGTATTTT
TRBJ2-5 | NA | many | TRBV7-2 | CASSLFTRMGQYF | TGTGCCAGCAGCTTATTTACTAGAATGGGCCAGTACTTC
TRBJ1-1 | NA | many | TRBV18 | CASSPPESTFNEAFF | TGTGCCAGCTCACCACCGGAAAGCACATTCAATGAAGCTTTCTTT
TRBJ1-1 | NA | many | TRBV5-1 | CASSLAGDLNTEAFF | TGCGCCAGCAGCTTGGCAGGGGACTTGAACACTGAAGCTTTCTTT
TRBJ1-4 | TRBD1 | few | TRBV24-1 | CATSDSGTGVEKLFF | TGTGCCACCAGTGACTCCGGGACAGGGGTAGAAAAACTGTTTTTT
TRBJ2-1 | NA | many | TRBV5-1 | CASSLGPRQGFYNEQFF | TGCGCCAGCAGCTTGGGCCCTCGGCAGGGATTCTACAATGAGCAGTTCTTC
TRBJ1-1 | NA | many | TRBV5-1 | CASSLAFSKGTAAEAFF | TGCGCCAGCAGCTTGGCCTTTTCCAAAGGGACGGCCGCTGAAGCTTTCTTT
TRBJ2-7 | TRBD1 | NA | TRBV15 | CATSRGRGLVEFYEQYF | TGTGCCACCAGCAGAGGCAGGGGGCTAGTAGAGTTCTACGAGCAGTACTTC
TRBJ1-5 | TRBD1 | many | TRBV6-2/TRBV6-3 | CASSYPLGTESNQPQHF | TGTGCCAGCAGTTACCCGCTGGGGACAGAGAGCAATCAGCCCCAGCATTTT
TRBJ2-3 | NA | many | TRBV12-3/TRBV12-4 | CASRGLTDTQYF | TGTGCCAGCAGGGGACTCACAGATACGCAGTATTTT
TRBJ2-5 | NA | many | TRBV5-1 | CASSLGGNQETQYF | TGTGCCAGCAGCTTAGGAGGGAACCAAGAGACCCAGTACTTC
TRBJ1-4 | NA | many | TRBV18 | CASSPYKDEKLFF | TGTGCCAGCTCACCATACAAAGATGAAAAACTGTTTTTT
TRBJ1-5 | NA | NA | TRBV20-1 | CSASPSNQPQHF | TGCAGTGCTAGCCCTAGCAATCAGCCCCAGCATTTT
TRBJ2-7 | NA | many | TRBV6-5 | CASSYSSGRAYEQYF | TGTGCCAGCAGTTACTCGTCGGGCAGGGCCTACGAGCAGTACTTC
TRBJ2-7 | NA | many | TRBV13 | CASSLGRGYEQYF | TGTGCCAGCAGCTTAGGCAGGGGCTACGAGCAGTACTTC
TRBJ1-1 | NA | many | TRBV7-8 | CASSLEGLQKNTEAFF | TGTGCCAGCAGCTTAGAGGGTCTACAAAAGAACACTGAAGCTTTCTTT
TRBJ1-2 | TRBD1 | many | TRBV28 | CASRYSGGNGYTF | TGTGCCAGCAGGTACTCAGGGGGCAATGGCTACACCTTC
TRBJ2-1 | TRBD1 | NA | TRBV6-6 | CASSYEQGARNEQFF | TGTGCCAGCAGTTACGAACAGGGGGCCCGGAATGAGCAGTTCTTC
TRBJ2-3 | TRBD1 | few | TRBV6-6 | CASSDSRTGSDTQYF | TGTGCCAGCAGTGACTCGAGGACAGGGTCAGATACGCAGTATTTT
TRBJ2-3 | TRBD2 | NA | TRBV2 | CASQAGARGDIDTQYF | TGTGCCAGCCAAGCGGGGGCTCGAGGGGACATAGATACGCAGTATTTT
TRBJ1-2 | TRBD1 | NA | TRBV27 | CASSLRTGEREHGYTF | TGTGCCAGCAGTTTAAGGACAGGGGAAAGGGAACATGGCTACACCTTC
TRBJ1-5 | NA | many | TRBV12-3/TRBV12-4 | CASTGRGNQPQHF | TGTGCCAGCACAGGGAGGGGCAATCAGCCCCAGCATTTT
TRBJ2-1 | NA | many | TRBV28 | CASRPRINEQFF | TGTGCCAGCAGACCCCGCATAAATGAGCAGTTCTTC
TRBJ1-1 | TRBD1 | NA | TRBV5-1 | CASSQGGGASEAFF | TGCGCCAGCAGCCAGGGGGGGGGGGCCTCTGAAGCTTTCTTT
TRBJ1-1 | NA | many | TRBV14 | CASRTYREGGMNTEAFF | TGTGCCAGCAGAACCTACAGGGAGGGGGGCATGAACACTGAAGCTTTCTTT
TRBJ2-7 | TRBD2 | few | TRBV11-2 | CASSLEGLAGASYEQYF | TGTGCCAGCAGCTTAGAGGGACTAGCGGGGGCCTCCTACGAGCAGTACTTC
TRBJ1-2 | TRBD1 | many | TRBV6-1 | CASSEGAGQDTYGYTF | TGTGCCAGCAGTGAAGGTGCGGGACAGGATACCTATGGCTACACCTTC
TRBJ1-5 | NA | many | TRBV7-9 | CASSIQYQPQHF | TGTGCCAGCAGCATCCAATATCAGCCCCAGCATTTT
TRBJ2-7 | TRBD2 | many | TRBV27 | CASSRAGESLYEQYF | TGTGCCAGCAGCCGGGCGGGGGAATCCCTCTACGAGCAGTACTTC
TRBJ1-2 | NA | NA | TRBV3-1 | CANSPRRVPRYGYTF | TGTGCCAACAGCCCAAGGAGGGTTCCTAGGTATGGCTACACCTTC
TRBJ1-6 | NA | many | TRBV6-5 | CASSYSRGDNSPLHF | TGTGCCAGCAGTTACTCGAGAGGGGACAATTCACCCCTCCACTTT
TRBJ2-1 | TRBD2 | NA | TRBV11-2 | CASSLTPGLASYNEQFF | TGTGCCAGCAGCCTTACCCCGGGACTAGCCTCCTACAATGAGCAGTTCTTC
TRBJ2-3 | TRBD2 | NA | TRBV4-2 | CASSQSGGAVDTQYF | TGTGCCAGCAGCCAGAGCGGGGGGGCGGTAGATACGCAGTATTTT
TRBJ2-5 | TRBD2 | NA | TRBV6-2/TRBV6-3 | CASSKLAPQETQYF | TGTGCCAGCAGCAAACTAGCGCCGCAAGAGACCCAGTACTTC
TRBJ1-1 | TRBD1 | few | TRBV25-1 | CASRETGANTEAFF | TGTGCCAGCAGGGAGACAGGGGCGAACACTGAAGCTTTCTTT
TRBJ1-1 | NA | many | TRBV2 | CASSEGGTAAEAFF | TGTGCCAGCAGTGAAGGAGGAACAGCGGCTGAAGCTTTCTTT
TRBJ2-7 | NA | NA | TRBV20-1 | CSASGGGQANEQYF | TGCAGTGCCTCGGGGGGCGGTCAGGCTAACGAGCAGTACTTC
TRBJ2-1 | TRBD1 | many | TRBV7-3 | CASSFNRGTYNEQFF | TGTGCCAGCAGCTTTAACAGGGGAACCTACAATGAGCAGTTCTTC
TRBJ2-1 | TRBD2 | many | TRBV13 | CASSAPERGNEQFF | TGTGCCAGCAGCGCGCCGGAGCGGGGCAATGAGCAGTTCTTC
TRBJ2-1 | NA | many | TRBV3-1 | CASSQLGGEGEQFF | TGTGCCAGCAGCCAATTAGGGGGGGAAGGGGAGCAGTTCTTC
TRBJ1-6 | TRBD1 | NA | TRBV20-1 | CSADPGQYNSPLHF | TGCAGTGCTGACCCGGGACAGTATAATTCACCCCTCCACTTT
TRBJ1-1 | TRBD1 | many | TRBV11-1 | CASSLDRAEAFF | TGTGCCAGCAGCTTGGACAGGGCTGAAGCTTTCTTT
TRBJ2-5 | NA | NA | TRBV10-3 | CAISEGLQETQYF | TGTGCCATCAGTGAGGGCCTACAAGAGACCCAGTACTTC
TRBJ2-5 | NA | NA | TRBV3-1 | CASSQPRELSPETQYF | TGTGCCAGCAGCCAACCCCGGGAGCTCTCTCCCGAGACCCAGTACTTC
TRBJ2-1 | TRBD1 | NA | TRBV18 | CASSPGQGQETQFF | TGTGCCAGCTCACCGGGACAGGGACAAGAGACCCAGTTCTTC
TRBJ1-5 | TRBD1 | many | TRBV12-3/TRBV12-4 | CASTPQGANQPQHF | TGTGCCAGCACCCCACAGGGGGCCAATCAGCCCCAGCATTTT
TRBJ1-6 | NA | many | TRBV3-1 | CASREGPGPLHF | TGTGCCAGCAGAGAAGGGCCGGGGCCCCTCCACTTT
TRBJ1-1 | TRBD1 | many | TRBV12-3/TRBV12-4 | CASILGQENTEAFF | TGTGCCAGCATTCTCGGACAGGAGAACACTGAAGCTTTCTTT
TRBJ1-1 | NA | many | TRBV12-5 | CASGWPRDATEAFF | TGTGCTAGTGGATGGCCTAGGGATGCCACTGAAGCTTTCTTT
TRBJ2-1 | TRBD2 | NA | TRBV27 | CASSLSSGGYEQFF | TGTGCCAGCAGTTTATCGTCGGGGGGGTATGAGCAGTTCTTC
TRBJ2-2 | NA | many | TRBV6-1 | CASKGKGGNTGELFF | TGTGCCAGCAAGGGGAAGGGAGGAAACACCGGGGAGCTGTTTTTT
TRBJ1-1 | NA | NA | TRBV4-1 | CASSHETGQTEAFF | TGCGCCAGCAGTCATGAGACAGGCCAGACTGAAGCTTTCTTT
TRBJ1-2 | NA | NA | TRBV18 | CASSPGRGTTNYGYTF | TGTGCCAGCTCACCGGGACGGGGTACCACTAACTATGGCTACACCTTC